Below are 6 T cell receptor beta chains sequenced from a single sample in a study of T cell changes during pregnancy in multiple sclerosis. The data were produced by immunoSEQ multiplex PCR, yet TCRdb's version contains in-frame clones alone and is incomplete. In the table there are 100,000 or so clones, about 92% of which are singletons. The input for sequencing was peripheral blood, taken in the second trimester of pregnancy. These receptors were obtained from a female donor with multiple sclerosis, enrolled in a pregnancy study.

The V gene is TRBV19, the J gene TRBJ2-1; 13 bases match TRBD2. Trimming removed 4 bases from V and 8 bases from J; junction bases left unmatched: 17. Looked up from germline, CDR1 is LNHDA and CDR2 is SQIVND (reference sequence). This CDR3 is 19 amino acids long. For the CDR3, the DNA is TGTGCCAGTAGTACAGTGACAGGGGTTGGGACTAGCGGGACCGATGAGCAGTTCTTC. It encodes CASSTVTGVGTSGTDEQFF.

The chain combines TRBV6-6 with TRBJ1-4; D remains unclear. CDR1 MNHNY and CDR2 SVGAGI come from the germline V gene (reference sequence). With 6 bases removed from V and 0 bases from J, the gap between germline ends came to 8 bases. This CDR3 contains 14 residues. The CDR3 region has the DNA TGTGCCAGCAGCCCTAGATCAACTAATGAAAAACTGTTTTTT. Translating it yields CASSPRSTNEKLFF.

V is TRBV10-1 and J is TRBJ1-1, with D tentatively TRBD1 (6 bases). The CDR3 is 13 amino acids. Trimming removed 5 bases from V and 0 bases from J, with 7 bases in between. Germline lookup yields CDR1 WNHNN and CDR2 SYGVQD (reference sequence). DNA for the CDR3: TGCGCCAGCAGTACAGGGCTGAACACTGAAGCTTTCTTT. It yields the protein CASSTGLNTEAFF.

A single count supports this clone. This chain connects TRBV30 to TRBJ2-1, with TRBD2 identical over 12 bases. This CDR3 is 16 amino acids long. Germline loops: CDR1 GTSNPN, CDR2 SVGIG (reference sequence). The ends lost 4 bases at V and 6 bases at J; junction bases unmatched: 10. The CDR3 protein is CAWTPGGLAGLNEQFF. CDR3 sequence (DNA): TGTGCCTGGACTCCAGGGGGACTAGCGGGCCTCAATGAGCAGTTCTTC. Full variable domain (rest looked up from reference TRBV30 and TRBJ2-1): SQTIHQWPATLVQPVGSPLSLECTVEGTSNPNLYWYRQAAGRGLQLLFYSVGIGQISSEVPQNLSASRPQDRQFILSSKKLLLSDSGFYLCAWTPGGLAGLNEQFFGPGTRLTVL.

This clone was detected once. This rearrangement joins TRBV18 to TRBJ2-7; tentative D call: TRBD1 (6 bases). CDR1 and CDR2 from the germline V gene are KGHSH and LQKENI. The CDR3 consists of 14 residues. Trimming left V 4 bases short and J 2 bases short, with 12 bases between. The CDR3 is CASSRQGLTYEQYF. CDR3 bases: TGTGCCAGCTCACGGCAGGGGCTGACCTACGAGCAGTACTTC. The whole variable domain, remainder taken from reference TRBV18 and TRBJ2-7, is NAGVMQNPRHLVRRRGQEARLRCSPMKGHSHVYWYRQLPEEGLKFMVYLQKENIIDESGMPKERFSAEFPKEGPSILRIQQVVRGDSAAYFCASSRQGLTYEQYFGPGTRLTVT.

This clone occurred a few times. The rearrangement links TRBV2 to TRBJ2-7; a weak D match, TRBD1 (6 bases). Trimming pared 4 bases from V and 5 bases from J, leaving 9 bases between. The CDR3 contains 12 residues. Germline assignment: CDR1 SNHLY and CDR2 FYNNEI. The CDR3 protein is CASSARGDEQYF. Here the CDR3 DNA reads TGTGCCAGCAGTGCCAGGGGTGACGAGCAGTACTTC.